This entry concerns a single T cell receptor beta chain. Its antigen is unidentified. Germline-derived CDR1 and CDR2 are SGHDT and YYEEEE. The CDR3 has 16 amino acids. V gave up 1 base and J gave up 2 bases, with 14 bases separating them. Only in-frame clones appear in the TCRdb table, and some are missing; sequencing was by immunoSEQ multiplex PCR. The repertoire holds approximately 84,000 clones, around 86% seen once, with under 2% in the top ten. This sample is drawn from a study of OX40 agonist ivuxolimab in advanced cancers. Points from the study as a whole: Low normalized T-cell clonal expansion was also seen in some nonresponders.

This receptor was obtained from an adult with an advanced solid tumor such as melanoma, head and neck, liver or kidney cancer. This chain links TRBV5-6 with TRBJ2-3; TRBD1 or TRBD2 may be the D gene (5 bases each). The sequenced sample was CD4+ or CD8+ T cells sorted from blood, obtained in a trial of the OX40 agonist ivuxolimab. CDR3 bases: TGTGCCAGCAGCTTGTTGGGGATTGGGACCACAGATACGCAGTATTTT. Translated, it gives CASSLLGIGTTDTQYF.